This TCR beta chain was sequenced in a study of response to subunit inactivated influenza vaccine. Unmatched junction bases numbered 1, after V lost 4 bases and J lost 0 bases. The CDR3 runs to 15 residues. Looked up from germline, CDR1 is MNHNS and CDR2 is SASEGT. In this sample, this clonotype turned up a few times. TCRdb processed the RT-PCR reads anew with MiXCR; each CDR3 protein has one entry. The table includes approximately 500,000 distinct CDR3 sequences, approximately 24% detected once. Separately, the same data were catalogued under a study of T cells expressing NK-cell markers. That paper states: In generating TCR beta cDNA, 5'RACE template switching with UMIs was used.

This sequence originates from a man aged 45-65 years who received an inactivated influenza vaccine. Material: CD4+ T cells sorted from PBMCs, obtained 11 to 12 days after vaccination. The rearrangement links TRBV6-1 to TRBJ2-2; 8 bases map to TRBD1. In DNA form, the CDR3 reads TGTGCCAGCAGTGCAGGGGGCGCGAACACCGGGGAGCTGTTTTTT. It codes for CASSAGGANTGELFF.